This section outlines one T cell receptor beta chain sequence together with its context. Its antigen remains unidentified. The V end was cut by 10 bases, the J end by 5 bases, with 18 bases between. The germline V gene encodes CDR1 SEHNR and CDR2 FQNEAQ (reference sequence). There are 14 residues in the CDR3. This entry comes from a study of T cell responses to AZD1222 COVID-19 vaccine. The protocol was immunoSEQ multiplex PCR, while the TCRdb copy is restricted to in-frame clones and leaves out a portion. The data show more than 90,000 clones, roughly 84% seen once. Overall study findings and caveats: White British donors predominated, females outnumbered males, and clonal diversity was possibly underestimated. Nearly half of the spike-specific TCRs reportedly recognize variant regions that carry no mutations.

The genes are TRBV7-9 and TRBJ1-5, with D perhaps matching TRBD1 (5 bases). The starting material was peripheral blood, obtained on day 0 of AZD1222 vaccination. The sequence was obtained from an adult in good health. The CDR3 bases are TGTGCCACCACACTCAGGGAGGTTGATCAGCCCCAGCATTTT. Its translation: CATTLREVDQPQHF.